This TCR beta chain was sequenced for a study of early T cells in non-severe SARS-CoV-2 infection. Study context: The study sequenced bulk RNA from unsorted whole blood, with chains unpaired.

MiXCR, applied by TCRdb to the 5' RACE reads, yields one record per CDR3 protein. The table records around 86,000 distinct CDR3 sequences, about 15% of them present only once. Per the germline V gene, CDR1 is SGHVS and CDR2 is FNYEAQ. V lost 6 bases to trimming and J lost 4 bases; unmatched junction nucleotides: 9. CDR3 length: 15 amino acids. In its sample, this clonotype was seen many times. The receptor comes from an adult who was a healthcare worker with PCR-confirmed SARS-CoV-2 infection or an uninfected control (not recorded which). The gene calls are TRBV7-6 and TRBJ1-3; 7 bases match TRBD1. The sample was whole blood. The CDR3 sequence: CASSKETGPGNTIYF. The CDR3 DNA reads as TGTGCCAGCAGTAAAGAGACAGGGCCAGGAAACACCATATATTTT.